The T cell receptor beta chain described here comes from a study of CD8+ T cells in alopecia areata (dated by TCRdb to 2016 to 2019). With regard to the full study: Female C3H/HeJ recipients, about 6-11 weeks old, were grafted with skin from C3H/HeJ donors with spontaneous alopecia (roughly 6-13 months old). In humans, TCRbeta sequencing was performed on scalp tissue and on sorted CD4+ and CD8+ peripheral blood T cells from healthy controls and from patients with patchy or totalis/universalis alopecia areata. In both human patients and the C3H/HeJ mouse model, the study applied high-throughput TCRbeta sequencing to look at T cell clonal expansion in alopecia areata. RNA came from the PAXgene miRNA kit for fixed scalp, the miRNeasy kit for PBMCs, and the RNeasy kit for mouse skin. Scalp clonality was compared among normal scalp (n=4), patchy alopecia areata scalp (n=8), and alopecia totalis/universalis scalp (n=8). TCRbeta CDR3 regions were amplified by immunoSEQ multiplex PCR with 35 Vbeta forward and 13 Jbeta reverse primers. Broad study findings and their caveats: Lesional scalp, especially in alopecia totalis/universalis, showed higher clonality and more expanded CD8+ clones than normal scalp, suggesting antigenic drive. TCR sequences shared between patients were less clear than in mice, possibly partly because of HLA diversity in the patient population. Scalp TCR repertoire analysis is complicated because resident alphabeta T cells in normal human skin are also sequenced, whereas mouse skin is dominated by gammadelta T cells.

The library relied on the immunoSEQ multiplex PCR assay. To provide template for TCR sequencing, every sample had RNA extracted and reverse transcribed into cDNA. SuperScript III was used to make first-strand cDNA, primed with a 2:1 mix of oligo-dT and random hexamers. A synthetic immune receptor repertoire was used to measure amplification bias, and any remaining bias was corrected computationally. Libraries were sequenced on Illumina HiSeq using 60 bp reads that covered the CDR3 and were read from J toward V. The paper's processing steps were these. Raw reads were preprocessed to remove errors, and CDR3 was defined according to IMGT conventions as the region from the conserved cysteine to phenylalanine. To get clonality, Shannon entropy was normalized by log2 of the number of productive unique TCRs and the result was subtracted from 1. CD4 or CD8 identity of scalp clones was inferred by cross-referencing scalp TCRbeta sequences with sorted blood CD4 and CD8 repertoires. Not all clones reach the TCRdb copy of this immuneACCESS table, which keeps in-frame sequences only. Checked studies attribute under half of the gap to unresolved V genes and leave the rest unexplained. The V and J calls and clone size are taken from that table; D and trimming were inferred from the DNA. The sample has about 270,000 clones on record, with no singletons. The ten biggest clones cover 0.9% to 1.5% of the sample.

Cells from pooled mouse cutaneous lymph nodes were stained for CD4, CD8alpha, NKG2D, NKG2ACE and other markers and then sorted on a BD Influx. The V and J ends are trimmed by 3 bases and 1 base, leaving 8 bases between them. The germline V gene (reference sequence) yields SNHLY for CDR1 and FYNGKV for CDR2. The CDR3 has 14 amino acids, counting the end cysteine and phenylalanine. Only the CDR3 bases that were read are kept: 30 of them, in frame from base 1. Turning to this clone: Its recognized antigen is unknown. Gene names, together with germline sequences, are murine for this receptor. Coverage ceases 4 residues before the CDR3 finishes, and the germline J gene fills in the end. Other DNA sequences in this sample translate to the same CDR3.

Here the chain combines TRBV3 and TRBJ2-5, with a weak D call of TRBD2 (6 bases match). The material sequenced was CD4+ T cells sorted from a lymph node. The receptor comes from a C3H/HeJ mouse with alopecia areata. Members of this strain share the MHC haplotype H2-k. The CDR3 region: CASSLGGDQDTQYF. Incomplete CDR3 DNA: TGTGCCAGCAGCTTGGGGGGAGACCAAGAC.